The T cell receptor (beta chain) described here comes from a study of read filtering for tumor transcriptome and immune sequencing. Study in general: Patients were 17 to 20 male and some 13 female, mean age 65.9 years, range roughly 47 to 80. Per sample, TCR-region reads ranged about 3.5 to 11 million by IR-seq, 85 to 1273 by RNA-seq.

V lost 0 bases and J 1 base, leaving 19 bases between the germline ends. The CDR3 extends over 18 amino acids. The germline V gene encodes CDR1 SGHRS and CDR2 YFSETQ. This clonotype was seen ten or more times. As yet, its antigen is unknown. Study observations and caveats: Correlation between methods rose after single-read clonotypes were removed.

Every patient had bone marrow sampled while the disease was active. The library was built from about 400 ng RNA with molecular barcoded adaptors for alpha/delta and beta/gamma chains. In TCRdb, the reads were re-called with MiXCR into one record per CDR3 protein. The sample records some 40,000 distinct CDR3 sequences, 12% to 15% being singletons. J is TRBJ1-1 and V is TRBV5-1; the D gene is possibly TRBD1 (6 bases). Sequenced sample: a population of CD138-negative cells sorted from bone marrow. This clonotype was obtained from a donor older than 35 with multiple myeloma. This CDR3 is CASSLGTATFPPNTEAFF. The CDR3 DNA sequence: TGCGCCAGCAGCTTGGGGACAGCCACGTTTCCACCGAACACTGAAGCTTTCTTT. The full variable domain, rest sourced from reference TRBV5-1 and TRBJ1-1, is KAGVTQTPRYLIKTRGQQVTLSCSPISGHRSVSWYQQTPGQGLQFLFEYFSETQRNKGNFPGRFSGRQFSNSRSEMNVSTLELGDSALYLCASSLGTATFPPNTEAFFGQGTRLTVV.